The rows below give T cell receptor beta chains drawn from one sample of a study of human T cells and chemical hapten exposure. One entry per CDR3 protein results from TCRdb running MiXCR on the RACE reads. This repertoire shows 65,000 to 100,000 distinct CDR3 sequences, about 6.3% found once; its top ten account for around 1.3%. The specimen was whole blood, collected in connection with sensitization to the hapten diphenylcyclopropenone (DPC). Receptor source: a woman aged 25 to 39 with alopecia areata. Some clones in this sample may be carry-over from other donors' samples. The conserved cysteine and the conserved F or W are not part of the CDR3 here.

>TRBV12-3/TRBV12-4
ASSLLGFSGNTIY
>TRBV5-4
ASSVYTGELF
>TRBV18
ASSPVSAGNSPLH
>TRBV2
ASSELMGGSNQPQH
>TRBV27
ASREGAYTEAF
>TRBV7-9
ASSLGTATYEQY
>TRBV20-1
SANQGARTEAF
>TRBV7-3
ASSLILTVNQPQH
>TRBV27
ASKRQGARHEQY
>TRBV6-2/TRBV6-3
ASSRTAWAPSDTEAF
>TRBV29-1
SVGQGDEQF
>TRBV5-6
ASSLYPDSAYEQY
>TRBV28
ASSDHRGQETQY
>TRBV18
ASSPSQGTDTQY
>TRBV7-9
ASSLEETEAF
>TRBV9
ASSSPDRDRPRSGANVLT
>TRBV9
ASSVEGVGETQY
>TRBV6-6
ASSYSGRGSGTQY
>TRBV30
AWERGSSYNEQF
>TRBV12-3/TRBV12-4
ASSLLQGATEAF
>TRBV5-1
ASSLWTGNTGAF
>TRBV9
ASSPGLYTDTQY
>TRBV12-3/TRBV12-4
ASSFNSGGSDTQY
>TRBV12-3/TRBV12-4
ASSRGTANYGYT
>TRBV9
ASSVAPGTGQY
>TRBV9
ASSFRLAGSDTQY
>TRBV29-1
SAGASGGPYEQY
>TRBV11-2
ASSLVAGLYADTQY
>TRBV24-1
ATSEYTGVRGYT
>TRBV7-2
ASSSGGTAYEQY
>TRBV12-3/TRBV12-4
ASANTDTQY
>TRBV12-3/TRBV12-4
ASIVCEPGQRSTDTQY
>TRBV15
ATSWGGPGDNSPLH
>TRBV5-1
ASTEGRGAEEAF
>TRBV24-1
ATSEPGGWPGELF
>TRBV11-2
ASSLSTGAEQY
>TRBV5-1
ASSLWGRQETQY
>TRBV9
ASSFLGQGANYGYT
>TRBV6-2/TRBV6-3
ASSPPDRGRHTEAF
>TRBV19
ASSEARGSPLH
>TRBV12-3/TRBV12-4
ASSFQTPSEPQH
>TRBV20-1
SARGAQGPRYEQY
>TRBV6-4
ASSGTPEGTDTQY
>TRBV2
ASNPDRGRDNEQF
>TRBV6-1
ASSENAGGGLNEQF